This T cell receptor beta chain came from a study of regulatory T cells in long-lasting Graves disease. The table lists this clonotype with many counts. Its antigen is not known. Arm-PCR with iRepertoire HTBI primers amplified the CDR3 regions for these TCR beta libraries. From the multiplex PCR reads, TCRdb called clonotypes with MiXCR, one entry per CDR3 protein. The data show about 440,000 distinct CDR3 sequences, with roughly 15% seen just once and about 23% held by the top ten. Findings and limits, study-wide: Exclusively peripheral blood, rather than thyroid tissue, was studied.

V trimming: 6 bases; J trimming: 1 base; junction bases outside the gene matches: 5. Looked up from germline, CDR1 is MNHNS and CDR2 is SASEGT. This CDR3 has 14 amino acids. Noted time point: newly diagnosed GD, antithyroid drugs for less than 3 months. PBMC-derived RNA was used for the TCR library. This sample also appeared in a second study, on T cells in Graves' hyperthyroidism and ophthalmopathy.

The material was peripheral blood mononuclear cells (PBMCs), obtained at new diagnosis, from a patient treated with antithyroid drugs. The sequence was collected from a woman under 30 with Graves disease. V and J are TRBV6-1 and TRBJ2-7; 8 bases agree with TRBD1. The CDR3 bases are TGTGCCAGCAGCTCCGGGGACAGGTCCTACGAGCAGTACTTC. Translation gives CASSSGDRSYEQYF.